The entry below gives a single TCR beta chain sequence along with its context. This clonotype was counted ten times or more. It has no known antigen specificity. No base-level quality is on record; no much larger clone is a single base apart. From the germline V gene, CDR1 is LGHNA and CDR2 is YSLEER. V trim: 4 bases; J trim: 1 base; unmatched bases: 11. Reading from cysteine to phenylalanine, the CDR3 counts 17 amino acids. Only the CDR3 DNA stays, 51 bases, in frame from base 1. The sample originates from a study of T-cell memory formation after mild COVID-19 (dated by TCRdb to about 2021). Regarding the complete study: Most TCR sequence clusters were specific to one of the two donors. Longitudinal TCRalpha and TCRbeta repertoire sequencing tracked T-cell clones expanding and contracting after mild COVID-19 in two donors. Two young, previously healthy adult volunteers, one female and one male, were included in the cohort.

Results and caveats for the whole study, not just this receptor: The study covered only a couple of mild cases, and larger cohorts including severe cases with pre-infection samples were considered necessary. From day 15 to 85, contracting clones showed balanced CD4/CD8 phenotypes, whereas a second wave of clones that expanded from day 15 to 37 leaned towards CD4+. SARS-CoV-2 specificity of the second-wave clones peaking on day 37 was not confirmed. Contracting CD4+ clones were located mainly in the CM and EM memory subsets, whereas CD8+ clones were found to be enriched in EMRA. The detection of some responding clones in pre-infection memory suggests that pre-existing cross-reactive memory T cells joined the SARS-CoV-2 response.

Ficoll-Paque density gradient centrifugation was the method used to isolate PBMCs. TCRdb names Illumina NovaSeq 6000 as the instrument used. TCRalpha and TCRbeta cDNA libraries were constructed by 5'RACE with constant-segment primers, with sample barcodes and unique molecular identifiers being introduced. RNA was extracted from every sample with Trizol reagent. Library amplification was performed in two PCR steps, and a second sample barcode and Illumina TruSeq adapters were introduced in the second step. Libraries were sequenced on an Illumina NovaSeq with 2 x 150 bp paired-end reads. The source study handled its data this way. With migec v1.2.7, reads were demultiplexed and then collapsed into UMI-guided consensus sequences. With mixcr v2.1.11, UMI consensuses were aligned to TRA and TRB V and J templates and assembled into clonotypes. A clonotype was counted as expanded or contracted only when both edgeR and NoisET called the clonotype significant, with the noise models trained on biological replicates. For edgeR calls, a false discovery rate-adjusted p below 0.01 and a log2 fold-change threshold of 1 were applied. As an exploratory analysis of dynamics, max-normalized trajectories of the 1000 most abundant clonotypes were examined by PCA with hierarchical clustering. The CD4 or CD8 phenotype of responding clones was assigned using the separately sequenced CD4+ and CD8+ repertoires. TCRdb ran its own pipeline on the public reads, namely fastp trimming at Q25 and MiXCR clone calling, and kept in-frame beta chains. Duplicate CDR3 protein sequences are folded into a single record with the most common DNA and genes. None of the V and J calls come from the authors' own analysis; TCRdb made them. The sample includes 150,000 to 200,000 distinct CDR3 sequences, with 11% observed a single time. 3% to 4% of the sample is held by the ten biggest clonotypes.

The sequence derives from a man younger than 35 who had mild COVID-19 (a few samples of this study predate the infection). The sample titles of this study are shuffled in the database, so cell type and time point are left out; the donor was told from shared clones. The chain is made from TRBV4-3 and TRBJ1-1; TRBD1 aligns with 8 central bases. The specimen sequenced was PBMCs or a T cell subset sorted from them (not recorded which). The nucleotide sequence is TGCGCCAGCAGCCCACTAGCCCCTGGGACAGGGAACACTGAAGCTTTCTTT. The encoded protein is CASSPLAPGTGNTEAFF.